The present TCR beta chain was sequenced within a study of beta chain features in type 1 diabetes. Per donor, one heparinised blood draw averaged about 116 mL. Trimming removed 5 bases at V and 5 bases at J, with 9 bases between. Germline loops: CDR1 PRHDT, CDR2 FYEKMQ (reference sequence). CDR3 length: 12 amino acids. To note about this clone: Antigen unknown.

Study results and caveats: When VDJ junctions were examined, type 1 diabetes patients showed fewer insertions and more deletions. Comparison showed that naive, central memory and Treg TCRB repertoires appeared more similar among patients than among healthy donors.

All of the isolated RNA was reverse transcribed, so expressed TCRB transcripts were sequenced. Sequencing used immunoSEQ multiplex PCR; TCRdb keeps in-frame clones, though not all of them. The sample records hundreds of thousands of clones, 68% being singletons. Specimen: naive CD4+ T cells from blood. The receptor was derived from a man aged 30 to 39 in good health. V usage is TRBV13 and J usage is TRBJ1-1, with D unclear. For the CDR3, the DNA is TGTGCCAGCAGCGAGAGGGTTACTGAAGCTTTCTTT. This gives the protein CASSERVTEAFF.